The present entry profiles one T cell receptor (beta chain) with its context. The CDR3 covers 14 residues. Trimming cost V 7 bases and J 2 bases; bases outside gene matches: 2. The germline V gene encodes CDR1 SGHTA and CDR2 FQGTGA. This specimen comes from a study of blood T cell repertoires in COVID-19. Overall study: Material from acute and convalescent COVID-19 was sourced from the United States, Italy and Spain. From T cells, B-cell-depleted T cells, or PBMCs came the material, which was cDNA or gDNA.

In the authors' workflow: By means of reference gene primer amplification, nucleated cell counts were estimated. Produced via immunoSEQ multiplex PCR; TCRdb's table is partial and in-frame only. V and J calls plus clone size are reproduced from that table; the DNA served to infer D and trimming. The table shows about 250,000 clones, with more than 65% occurring only once. The chain uses TRBV7-3 and TRBJ2-6; TRBD1 matches at 7 bases. Sequencing was performed on peripheral blood. The TCR was taken from a man between 50 and 59 years old with active or convalescent COVID-19. The CDR3 is CASMQGAGANVLTF. For the CDR3, the DNA is TGTGCCAGCATGCAGGGGGCTGGGGCCAACGTCCTGACTTTC.